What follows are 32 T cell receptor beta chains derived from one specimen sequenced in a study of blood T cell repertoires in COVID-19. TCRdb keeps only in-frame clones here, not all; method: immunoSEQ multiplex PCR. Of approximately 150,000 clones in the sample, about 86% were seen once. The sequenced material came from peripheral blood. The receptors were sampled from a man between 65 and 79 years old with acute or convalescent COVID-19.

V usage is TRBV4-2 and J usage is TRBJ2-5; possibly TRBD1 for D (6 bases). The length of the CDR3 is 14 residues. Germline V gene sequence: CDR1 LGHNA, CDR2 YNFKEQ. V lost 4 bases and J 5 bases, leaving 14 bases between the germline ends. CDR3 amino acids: CASSPSQGRETQYF. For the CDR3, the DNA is TGTGCCAGCAGCCCCTCACAGGGTAGGGAGACCCAGTACTTC.

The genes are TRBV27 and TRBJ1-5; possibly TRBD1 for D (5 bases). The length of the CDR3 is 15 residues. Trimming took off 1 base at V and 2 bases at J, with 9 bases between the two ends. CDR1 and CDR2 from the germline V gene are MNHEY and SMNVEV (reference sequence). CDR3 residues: CASSLWRGGNQPQHF. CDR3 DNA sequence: TGTGCCAGCAGTTTATGGAGGGGTGGCAATCAGCCCCAGCATTTT.

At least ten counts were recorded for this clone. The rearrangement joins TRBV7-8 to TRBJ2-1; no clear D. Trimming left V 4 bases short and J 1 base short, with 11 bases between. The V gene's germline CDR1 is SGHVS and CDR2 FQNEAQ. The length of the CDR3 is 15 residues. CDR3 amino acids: CASSSTRGSYNEQFF. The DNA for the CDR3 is TGTGCCAGCAGCTCAACCCGAGGTTCCTACAATGAGCAGTTCTTC.

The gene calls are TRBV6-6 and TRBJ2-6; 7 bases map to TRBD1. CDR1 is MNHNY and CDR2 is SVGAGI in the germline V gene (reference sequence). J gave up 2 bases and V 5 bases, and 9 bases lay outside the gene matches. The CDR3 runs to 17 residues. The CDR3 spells CASSLGTALAGANVLTF. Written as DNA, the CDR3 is TGTGCCAGCAGTCTGGGGACAGCCCTGGCTGGGGCCAACGTCCTGACTTTC.

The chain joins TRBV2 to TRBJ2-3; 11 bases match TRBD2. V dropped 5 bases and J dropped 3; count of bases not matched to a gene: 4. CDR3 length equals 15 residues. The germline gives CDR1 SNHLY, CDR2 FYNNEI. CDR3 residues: CASSLAGGGTDTQYF. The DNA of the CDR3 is TGTGCCAGCAGTTTAGCGGGAGGGGGAACAGATACGCAGTATTTT.

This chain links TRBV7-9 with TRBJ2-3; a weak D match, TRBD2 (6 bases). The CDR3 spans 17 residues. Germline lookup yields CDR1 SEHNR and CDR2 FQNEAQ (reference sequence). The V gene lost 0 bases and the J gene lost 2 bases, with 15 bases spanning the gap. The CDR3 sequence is CASSLALKRVNTDTQYF. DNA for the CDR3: TGTGCCAGCAGCTTAGCGCTTAAGCGGGTTAACACAGATACGCAGTATTTT.

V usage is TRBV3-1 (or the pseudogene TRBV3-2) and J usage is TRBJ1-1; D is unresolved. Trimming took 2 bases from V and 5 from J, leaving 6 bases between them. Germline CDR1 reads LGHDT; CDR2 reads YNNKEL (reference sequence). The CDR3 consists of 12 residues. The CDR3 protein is CASSQTRTEAFF. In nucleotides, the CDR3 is TGTGCCAGCAGCCAAACAAGAACTGAAGCTTTCTTT.

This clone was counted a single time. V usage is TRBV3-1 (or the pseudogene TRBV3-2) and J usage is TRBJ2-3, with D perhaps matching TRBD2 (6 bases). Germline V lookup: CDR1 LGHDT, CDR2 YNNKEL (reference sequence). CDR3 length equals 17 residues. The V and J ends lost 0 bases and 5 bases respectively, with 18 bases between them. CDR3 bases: TGTGCCAGCAGCCAAGATGGAGGAGGGAGTATTATAGATACGCAGTATTTT. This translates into CASSQDGGGSIIDTQYF.

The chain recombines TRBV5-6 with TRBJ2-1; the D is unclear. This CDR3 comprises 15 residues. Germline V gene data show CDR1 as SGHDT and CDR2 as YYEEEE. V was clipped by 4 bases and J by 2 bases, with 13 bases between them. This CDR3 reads CASSKRGPTYNEQFF. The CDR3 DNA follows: TGTGCCAGCAGCAAGCGAGGCCCTACCTACAATGAGCAGTTCTTC.

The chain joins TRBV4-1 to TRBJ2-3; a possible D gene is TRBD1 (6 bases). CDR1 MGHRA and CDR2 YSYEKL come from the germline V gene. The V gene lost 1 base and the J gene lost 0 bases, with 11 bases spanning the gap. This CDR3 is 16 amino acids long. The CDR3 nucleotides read TGCGCCAGCAGCCAAGGCCCAGGGGCCAGCACAGATACGCAGTATTTT. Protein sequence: CASSQGPGASTDTQYF.

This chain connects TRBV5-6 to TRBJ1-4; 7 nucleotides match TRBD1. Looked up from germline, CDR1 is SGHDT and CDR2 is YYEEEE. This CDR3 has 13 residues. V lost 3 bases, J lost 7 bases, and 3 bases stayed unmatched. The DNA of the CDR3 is TGTGCCAGCAGCTATGACAGGGTTGAAAAACTGTTTTTT. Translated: CASSYDRVEKLFF.

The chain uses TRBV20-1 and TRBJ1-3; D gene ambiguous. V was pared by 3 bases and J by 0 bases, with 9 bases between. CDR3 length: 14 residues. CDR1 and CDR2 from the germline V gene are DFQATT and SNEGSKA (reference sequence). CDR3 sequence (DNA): TGCAGTGCTAGTGGTGCAGGCTCTGGAAACACCATATATTTT. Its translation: CSASGAGSGNTIYF.

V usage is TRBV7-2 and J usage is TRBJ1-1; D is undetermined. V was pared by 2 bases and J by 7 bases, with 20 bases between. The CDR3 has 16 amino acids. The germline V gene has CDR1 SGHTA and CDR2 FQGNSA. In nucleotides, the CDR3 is TGTGCCAGCAGCTTATCCGACACCACGGCAAGAGTTGAAGCTTTCTTT. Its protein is CASSLSDTTARVEAFF.

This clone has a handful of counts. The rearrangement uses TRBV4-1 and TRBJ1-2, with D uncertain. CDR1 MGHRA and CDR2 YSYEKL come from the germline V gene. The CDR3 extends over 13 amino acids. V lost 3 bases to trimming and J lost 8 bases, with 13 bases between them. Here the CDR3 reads CASSHGLREGYTF. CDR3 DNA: TGCGCCAGCAGCCACGGGCTTCGGGAGGGCTACACCTTC.

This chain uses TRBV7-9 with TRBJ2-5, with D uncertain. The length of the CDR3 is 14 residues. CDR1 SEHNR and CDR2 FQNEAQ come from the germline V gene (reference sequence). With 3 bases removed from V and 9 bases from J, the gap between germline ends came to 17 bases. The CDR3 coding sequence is TGTGCCAGCAGCTTTCAACAGTCCGACCCAGCCCAGTACTTC. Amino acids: CASSFQQSDPAQYF.

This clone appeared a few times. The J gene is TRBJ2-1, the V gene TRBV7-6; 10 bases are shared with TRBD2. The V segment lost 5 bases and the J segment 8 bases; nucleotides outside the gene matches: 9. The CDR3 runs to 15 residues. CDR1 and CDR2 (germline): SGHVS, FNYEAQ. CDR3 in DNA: TGTGCCAGCAGCCCCTCTAGCGGGAGTTTCCATGAGCAGTTCTTC. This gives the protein CASSPSSGSFHEQFF.

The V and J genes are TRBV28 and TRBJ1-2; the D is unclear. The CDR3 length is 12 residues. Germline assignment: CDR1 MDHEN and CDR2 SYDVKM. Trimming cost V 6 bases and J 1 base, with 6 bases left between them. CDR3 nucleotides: TGTGCCAGCAGGTTCAGTAACTATGGCTACACCTTC. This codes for CASRFSNYGYTF.

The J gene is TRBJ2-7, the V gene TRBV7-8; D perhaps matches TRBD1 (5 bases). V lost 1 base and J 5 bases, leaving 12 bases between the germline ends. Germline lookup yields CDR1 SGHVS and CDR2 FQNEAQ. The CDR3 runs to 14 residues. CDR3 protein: CASSLVTGSNEQYF. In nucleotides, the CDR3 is TGTGCCAGCAGCTTAGTTACAGGATCAAACGAGCAGTACTTC.

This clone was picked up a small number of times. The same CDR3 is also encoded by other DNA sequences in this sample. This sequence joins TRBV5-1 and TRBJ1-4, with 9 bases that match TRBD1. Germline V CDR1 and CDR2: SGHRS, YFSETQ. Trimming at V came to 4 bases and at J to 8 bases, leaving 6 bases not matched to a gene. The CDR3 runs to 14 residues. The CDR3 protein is CASSAGQGREKLFF. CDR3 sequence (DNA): TGCGCCAGCAGCGCGGGACAGGGCAGGGAAAAACTGTTTTTT. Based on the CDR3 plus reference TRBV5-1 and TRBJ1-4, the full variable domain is KAGVTQTPRYLIKTRGQQVTLSCSPISGHRSVSWYQQTPGQGLQFLFEYFSETQRNKGNFPGRFSGRQFSNSRSEMNVSTLELGDSALYLCASSAGQGREKLFFGSGTQLSVL.

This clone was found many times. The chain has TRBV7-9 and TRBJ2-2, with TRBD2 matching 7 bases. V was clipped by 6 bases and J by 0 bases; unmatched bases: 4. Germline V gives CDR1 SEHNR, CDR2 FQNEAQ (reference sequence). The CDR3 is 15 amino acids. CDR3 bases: TGTGCCAGCAGTACGACTAGCACGAACACCGGGGAGCTGTTTTTT. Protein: CASSTTSTNTGELFF. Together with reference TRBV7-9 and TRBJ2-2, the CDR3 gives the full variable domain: DTGVSQNPRHKITKRGQNVTFRCDPISEHNRLYWYRQTLGQGPEFLTYFQNEAQLEKSRLLSDRFSAERPKGSFSTLEIQRTEQGDSAMYLCASSTTSTNTGELFFGEGSRLTVL.

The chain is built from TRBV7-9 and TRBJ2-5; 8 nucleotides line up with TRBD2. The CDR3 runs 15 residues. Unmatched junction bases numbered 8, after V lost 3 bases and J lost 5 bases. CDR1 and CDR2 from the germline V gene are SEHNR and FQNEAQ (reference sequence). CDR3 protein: CASSFPRLAMETQYF. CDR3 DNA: TGTGCCAGCAGCTTTCCTAGACTAGCGATGGAGACCCAGTACTTC.

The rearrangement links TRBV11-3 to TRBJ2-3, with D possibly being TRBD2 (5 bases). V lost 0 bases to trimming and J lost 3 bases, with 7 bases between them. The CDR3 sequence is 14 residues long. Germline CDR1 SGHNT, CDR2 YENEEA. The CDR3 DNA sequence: TGTGCCAGCAGCTTAGATCCGGGAACAGATACGCAGTATTTT. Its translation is CASSLDPGTDTQYF.

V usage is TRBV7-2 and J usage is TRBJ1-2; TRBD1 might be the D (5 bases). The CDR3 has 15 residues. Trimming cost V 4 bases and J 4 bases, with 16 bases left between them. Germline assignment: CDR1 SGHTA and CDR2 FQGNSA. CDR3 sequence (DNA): TGTGCCAGCAGCTATGTCGGGGGATCCCTCTATGGCTACACCTTC. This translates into CASSYVGGSLYGYTF.

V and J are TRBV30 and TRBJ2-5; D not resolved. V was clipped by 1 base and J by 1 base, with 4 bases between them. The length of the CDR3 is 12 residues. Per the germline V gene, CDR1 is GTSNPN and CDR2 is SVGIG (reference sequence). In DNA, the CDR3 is TGTGCCTGGAGTGACACCCAAGAGACCCAGTACTTC. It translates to CAWSDTQETQYF.

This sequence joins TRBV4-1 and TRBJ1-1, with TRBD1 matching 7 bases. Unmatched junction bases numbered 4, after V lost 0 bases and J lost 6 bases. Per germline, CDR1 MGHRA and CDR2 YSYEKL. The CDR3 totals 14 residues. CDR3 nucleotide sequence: TGCGCCAGCAGCCAAGAGACAGGGCTTTCTGAAGCTTTCTTT. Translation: CASSQETGLSEAFF.

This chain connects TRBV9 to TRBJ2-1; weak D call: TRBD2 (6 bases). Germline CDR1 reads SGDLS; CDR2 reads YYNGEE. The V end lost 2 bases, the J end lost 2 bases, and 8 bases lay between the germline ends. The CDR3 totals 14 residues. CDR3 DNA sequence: TGTGCCAGCAGCGTGGTAGCGGCCTACAATGAGCAGTTCTTC. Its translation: CASSVVAAYNEQFF.

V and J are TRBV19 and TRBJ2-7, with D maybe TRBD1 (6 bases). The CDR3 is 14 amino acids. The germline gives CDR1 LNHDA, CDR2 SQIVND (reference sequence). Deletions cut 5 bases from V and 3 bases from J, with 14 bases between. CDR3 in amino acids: CASSSQGFVYEQYF. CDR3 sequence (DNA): TGTGCCAGTAGTTCCCAGGGGTTCGTCTACGAGCAGTACTTC.

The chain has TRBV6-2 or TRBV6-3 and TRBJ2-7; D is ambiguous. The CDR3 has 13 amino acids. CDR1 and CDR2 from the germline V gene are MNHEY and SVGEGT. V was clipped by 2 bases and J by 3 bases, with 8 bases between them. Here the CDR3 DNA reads TGTGCCAGCAGTTACCGAGGAGACTACGAGCAGTACTTC. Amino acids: CASSYRGDYEQYF.

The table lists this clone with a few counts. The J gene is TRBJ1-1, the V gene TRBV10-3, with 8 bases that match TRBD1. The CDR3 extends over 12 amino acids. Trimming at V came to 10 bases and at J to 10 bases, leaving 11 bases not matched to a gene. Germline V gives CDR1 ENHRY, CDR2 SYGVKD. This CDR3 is CATKTGAEGAFF. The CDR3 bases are TGTGCCACCAAGACAGGGGCCGAAGGAGCTTTCTTT.

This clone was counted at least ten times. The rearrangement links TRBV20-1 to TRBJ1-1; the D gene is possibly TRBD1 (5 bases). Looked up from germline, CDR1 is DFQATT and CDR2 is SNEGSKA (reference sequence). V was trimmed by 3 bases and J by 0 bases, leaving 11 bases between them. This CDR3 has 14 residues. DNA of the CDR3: TGCAGTGCTAGTCAGGGCAGTCTGAACACTGAAGCTTTCTTT. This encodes CSASQGSLNTEAFF.

CDR3 bases: TGTGCCACCAGCAAACCCCCCAGACAGGGCCCCTACAATGAGCAGTTCTTC. It codes for CATSKPPRQGPYNEQFF. The chain uses TRBV15 and TRBJ2-1; 7 positions match TRBD1. V shed 4 bases and J 2 bases; nucleotides not matched to a gene: 11. CDR1 is LNHNV and CDR2 is YYDKDF in the germline V gene (reference sequence). The CDR3 sequence is 17 residues long.

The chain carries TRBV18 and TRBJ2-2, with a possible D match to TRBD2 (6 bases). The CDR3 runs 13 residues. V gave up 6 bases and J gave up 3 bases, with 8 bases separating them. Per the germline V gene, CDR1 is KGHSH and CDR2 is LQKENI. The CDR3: CASSQRDTGELFF. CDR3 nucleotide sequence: TGTGCCAGCTCCCAGCGGGACACCGGGGAGCTGTTTTTT.